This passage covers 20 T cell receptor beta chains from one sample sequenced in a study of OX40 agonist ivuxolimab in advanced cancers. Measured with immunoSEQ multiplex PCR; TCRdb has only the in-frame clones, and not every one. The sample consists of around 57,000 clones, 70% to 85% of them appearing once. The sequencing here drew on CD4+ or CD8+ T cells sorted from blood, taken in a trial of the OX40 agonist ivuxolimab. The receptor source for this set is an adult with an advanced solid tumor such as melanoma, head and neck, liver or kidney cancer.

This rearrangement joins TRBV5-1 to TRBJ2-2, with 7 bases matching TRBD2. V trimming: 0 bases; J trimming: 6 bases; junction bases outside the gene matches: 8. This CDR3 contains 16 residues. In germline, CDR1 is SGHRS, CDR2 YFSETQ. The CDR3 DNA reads TGCGCCAGCAGCTTGGATATCTTTGGGGGGGCCGGGGAGCTGTTTTTT. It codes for CASSLDIFGGAGELFF.

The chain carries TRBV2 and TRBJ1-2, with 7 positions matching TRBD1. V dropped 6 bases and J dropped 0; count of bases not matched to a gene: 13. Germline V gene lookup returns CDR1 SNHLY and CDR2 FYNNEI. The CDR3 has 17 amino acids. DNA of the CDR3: TGTGCCAGCAGGACCCAGCTAGGGGACAGCCCTAACTATGGCTACACCTTC. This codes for CASRTQLGDSPNYGYTF.

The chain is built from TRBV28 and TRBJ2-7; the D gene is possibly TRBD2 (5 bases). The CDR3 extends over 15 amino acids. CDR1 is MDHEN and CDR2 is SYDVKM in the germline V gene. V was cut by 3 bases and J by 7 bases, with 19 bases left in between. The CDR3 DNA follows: TGTGCCAGCAGTTTGGCGGGCCCCGCTACACAGGAGCAGTACTTC. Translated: CASSLAGPATQEQYF.

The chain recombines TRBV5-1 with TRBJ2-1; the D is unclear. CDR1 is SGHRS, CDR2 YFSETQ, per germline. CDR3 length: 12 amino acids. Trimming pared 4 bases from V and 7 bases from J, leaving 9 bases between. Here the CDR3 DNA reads TGCGCCAGCAGCCGCCCGGGTAATGAGCAGTTCTTC. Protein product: CASSRPGNEQFF.

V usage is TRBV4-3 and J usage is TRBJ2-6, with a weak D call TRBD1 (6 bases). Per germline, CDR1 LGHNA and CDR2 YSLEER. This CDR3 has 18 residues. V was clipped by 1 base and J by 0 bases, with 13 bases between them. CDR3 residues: CASSQGGTTVSGANVLTF. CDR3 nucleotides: TGCGCCAGCAGCCAAGGAGGGACAACCGTCTCTGGGGCCAACGTCCTGACTTTC.

The CDR3 sequence is CASSFSGTGNTIYF. The DNA of the CDR3 is TGTGCCAGCAGCTTTAGCGGGACTGGAAACACCATATATTTT. The V call is TRBV5-6, the J call TRBJ1-3; D ambiguous. This CDR3 contains 14 residues. The V gene's germline CDR1 is SGHDT and CDR2 YYEEEE. With 2 bases removed from V and 2 bases from J, the gap between germline ends came to 8 bases.

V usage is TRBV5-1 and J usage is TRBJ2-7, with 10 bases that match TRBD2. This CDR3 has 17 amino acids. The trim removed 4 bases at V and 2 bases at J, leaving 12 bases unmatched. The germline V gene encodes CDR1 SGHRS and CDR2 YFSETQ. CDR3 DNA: TGCGCCAGCAGCCTTTCTAAGACTAGCGGGTACCCCTACGAGCAGTACTTC. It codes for CASSLSKTSGYPYEQYF.

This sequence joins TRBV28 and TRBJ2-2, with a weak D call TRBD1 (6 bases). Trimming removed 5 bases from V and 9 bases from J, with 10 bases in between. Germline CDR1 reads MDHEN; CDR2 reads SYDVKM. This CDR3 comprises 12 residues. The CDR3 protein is CASSPGTRELFF. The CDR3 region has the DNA TGTGCCAGCAGTCCCGGGACACGGGAGCTGTTTTTT.

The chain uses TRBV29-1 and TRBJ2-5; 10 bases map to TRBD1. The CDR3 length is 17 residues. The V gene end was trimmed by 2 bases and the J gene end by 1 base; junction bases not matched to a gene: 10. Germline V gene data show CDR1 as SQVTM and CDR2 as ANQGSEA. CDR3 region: CSVEIVDRGFLQETQYF. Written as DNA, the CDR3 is TGCAGCGTTGAAATCGTGGACAGGGGGTTCCTCCAAGAGACCCAGTACTTC.

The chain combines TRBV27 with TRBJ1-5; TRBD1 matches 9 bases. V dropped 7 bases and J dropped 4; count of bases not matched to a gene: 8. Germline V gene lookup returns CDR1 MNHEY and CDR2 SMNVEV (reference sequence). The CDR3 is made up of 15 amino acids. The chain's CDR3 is CASTLTGGANQPQHF. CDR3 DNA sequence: TGTGCCAGCACCTTGACAGGGGGTGCAAATCAGCCCCAGCATTTT.

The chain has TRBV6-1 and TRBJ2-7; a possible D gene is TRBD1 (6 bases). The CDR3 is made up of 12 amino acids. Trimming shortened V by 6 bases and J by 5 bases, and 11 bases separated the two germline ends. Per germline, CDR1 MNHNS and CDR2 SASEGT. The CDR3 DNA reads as TGTGCCAGCAGAAAGGACAGTCACGAGCAGTACTTC. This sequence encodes CASRKDSHEQYF.

CDR3 residues: CASSLGGTGHAGELFF. DNA of the CDR3: TGTGCCAGCAGCCTGGGGGGGACAGGGCATGCCGGGGAGCTGTTTTTT. V is TRBV5-4 and J is TRBJ2-2; TRBD1 matches at 9 bases. The CDR3 sequence is 16 residues long. Per the germline V gene, CDR1 is SGHNT and CDR2 is YYREEE (reference sequence). V trimming: 4 bases; J trimming: 6 bases; junction bases outside the gene matches: 10.

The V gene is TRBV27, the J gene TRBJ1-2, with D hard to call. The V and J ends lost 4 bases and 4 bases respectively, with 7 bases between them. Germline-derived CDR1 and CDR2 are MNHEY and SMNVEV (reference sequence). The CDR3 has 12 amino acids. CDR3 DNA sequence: TGTGCCAGCAGTTCGGGCCCCTATGGCTACACCTTC. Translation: CASSSGPYGYTF.

In nucleotides, the CDR3 is TGCGCCAGCAGCTTTGACAGGGAGAATTCACCCCTCCACTTT. Translating it yields CASSFDRENSPLHF. The chain recombines TRBV5-1 with TRBJ1-6; 7 bases align to TRBD1. V gave up 2 bases and J gave up 7 bases; unmatched junction bases: 3. The CDR3 totals 14 residues. Germline values: CDR1 SGHRS, CDR2 YFSETQ.

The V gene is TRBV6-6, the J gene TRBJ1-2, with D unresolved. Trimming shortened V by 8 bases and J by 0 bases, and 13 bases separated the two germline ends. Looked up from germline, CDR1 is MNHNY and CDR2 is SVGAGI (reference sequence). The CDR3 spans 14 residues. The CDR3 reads CASYSGPANYGYTF. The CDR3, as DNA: TGTGCCAGCTATAGTGGGCCCGCTAACTATGGCTACACCTTC.

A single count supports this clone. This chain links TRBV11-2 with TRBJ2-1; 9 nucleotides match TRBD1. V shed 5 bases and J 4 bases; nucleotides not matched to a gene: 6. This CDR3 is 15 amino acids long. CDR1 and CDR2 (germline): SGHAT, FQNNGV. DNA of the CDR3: TGTGCCAGCAGCCCAGGACAGGGGAGATACAATGAGCAGTTCTTC. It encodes CASSPGQGRYNEQFF.

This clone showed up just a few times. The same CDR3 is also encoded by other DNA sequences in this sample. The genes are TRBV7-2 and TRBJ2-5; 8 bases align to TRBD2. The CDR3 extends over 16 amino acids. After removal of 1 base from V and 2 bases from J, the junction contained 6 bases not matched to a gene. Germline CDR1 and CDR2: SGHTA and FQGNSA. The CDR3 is CASSLELAGGQETQYF. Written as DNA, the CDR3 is TGTGCCAGCAGCTTAGAGCTGGCGGGGGGACAAGAGACCCAGTACTTC.

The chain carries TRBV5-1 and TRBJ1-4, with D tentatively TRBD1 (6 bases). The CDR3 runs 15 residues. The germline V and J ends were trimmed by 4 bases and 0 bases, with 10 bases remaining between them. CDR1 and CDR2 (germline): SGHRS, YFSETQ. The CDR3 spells CASSRTAATNEKLFF. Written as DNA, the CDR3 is TGCGCCAGCAGCAGGACAGCTGCAACTAATGAAAAACTGTTTTTT.

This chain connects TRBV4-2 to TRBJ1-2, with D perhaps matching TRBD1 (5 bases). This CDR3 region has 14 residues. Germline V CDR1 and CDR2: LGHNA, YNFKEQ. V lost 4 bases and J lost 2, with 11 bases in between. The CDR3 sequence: CASSLGDSNYGYTF. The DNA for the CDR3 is TGTGCCAGCAGCCTTGGGGACTCCAACTATGGCTACACCTTC.

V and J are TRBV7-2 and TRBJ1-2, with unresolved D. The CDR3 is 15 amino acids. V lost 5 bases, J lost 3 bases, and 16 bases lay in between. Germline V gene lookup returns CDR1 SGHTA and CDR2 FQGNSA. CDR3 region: CASSPASTGDYGYTF. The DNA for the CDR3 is TGTGCCAGCAGCCCTGCCTCGACGGGTGACTATGGCTACACCTTC.